The 2 T cell receptor beta chains below all came from one sample that was sequenced in a study of T-cell memory formation after mild COVID-19. TCRdb reanalysed the 5' RACE reads using MiXCR and keeps one entry per CDR3 protein. The sample yields 450,000 to 700,000 distinct CDR3 sequences, 15% to 20% seen once. The sample consisted of PBMCs or a T cell subset sorted from them (not recorded which). The receptors derive from an adult woman who had mild COVID-19 (a few samples of this study predate the infection). Cell type and time point are not known.

A few counts support this clonotype. The rearrangement links TRBV7-9 to TRBJ2-3; 7 bases are shared with TRBD1. The CDR3 extends over 20 amino acids. V trimming: 5 bases; J trimming: 4 bases; junction bases outside the gene matches: 24. CDR1 is SEHNR and CDR2 is FQNEAQ in the germline V gene (reference sequence). CDR3 in DNA: TGTGCCAGCAGCCTAGAAGTCTATCAGGTGGTGGACAGGAGAGCAGATACGCAGTATTTT. Encoded protein: CASSLEVYQVVDRRADTQYF.

In its sample, this clonotype was seen a few times. V usage is TRBV6-5 and J usage is TRBJ2-1; 7 bases map to TRBD2. The CDR3 is made up of 15 amino acids. Germline V gene sequence: CDR1 MNHEY, CDR2 SVGAGI. Unmatched junction bases numbered 10, after V lost 4 bases and J lost 7 bases. CDR3 amino acids: CASSSPGEGRNEQFF. CDR3 nucleotide sequence: TGTGCCAGCAGTTCCCCGGGGGAGGGAAGGAATGAGCAGTTCTTC.